The 29 T cell receptor beta chains listed next were all sequenced from one sample in a study of PD-L1 blockade in urothelial cancer. Assay used: immunoSEQ multiplex PCR; TCRdb lists only in-frame clones, some missing. The sample records around 50,000 clones, over 75% being singletons. The time point denotes: peripheral blood 6 weeks after treatment start. The material sequenced was PBMCs, taken around atezolizumab (anti-PD-L1) treatment. Receptor source: a man in his forties or fifties with urothelial cancer.

The genes are TRBV12-5 and TRBJ2-5; D is possibly TRBD1 (6 bases). The germline gives CDR1 LGHNT, CDR2 FRNRAP. The CDR3 consists of 13 residues. Trimming stripped 6 bases from V and 4 bases from J, with 12 bases between. The CDR3 loop reads CASGHRVLETQYF. CDR3 nucleotide sequence: TGTGCTAGTGGCCACAGGGTTTTAGAGACCCAGTACTTC.

The chain has TRBV11-3 and TRBJ2-3; D might be TRBD2 (5 bases). This CDR3 has 15 amino acids. Germline assignment: CDR1 SGHNT and CDR2 YENEEA. The V end was cut by 5 bases, the J end by 4 bases, with 16 bases between. CDR3 region: CASSPGFSEADTQYF. CDR3 sequence (DNA): TGTGCCAGCAGCCCGGGGTTTAGCGAGGCAGATACGCAGTATTTT.

The genes are TRBV27 and TRBJ2-1, with 10 positions matching TRBD2. Germline loops: CDR1 MNHEY, CDR2 SMNVEV (reference sequence). The J segment lost 5 bases and the V segment lost 2 bases, leaving 3 bases of the junction unmatched. The CDR3 is made up of 15 amino acids. The CDR3 loop reads CASSLRLAGDNEQFF. CDR3 DNA sequence: TGTGCCAGCAGTTTAAGGCTAGCGGGGGACAATGAGCAGTTCTTC.

The V call is TRBV27, the J call TRBJ2-7; possibly TRBD2 for D (6 bases). Germline values: CDR1 MNHEY, CDR2 SMNVEV (reference sequence). The CDR3 length is 17 residues. Trimming pared 10 bases from V and 0 bases from J, leaving 25 bases between. The DNA of the CDR3 is TGTGCCACCCAGAAAGGCAGGAGGGGATCGGGCTCCTACGAGCAGTACTTC. Translation: CATQKGRRGSGSYEQYF.

J is TRBJ2-7 and V is TRBV7-2; D remains unclear. The CDR3 sequence is 12 residues long. Trimming shortened V by 5 bases and J by 9 bases, and 14 bases separated the two germline ends. Germline CDR1 is SGHTA and CDR2 is FQGNSA. CDR3 protein: CASSPAQVGQYF. The CDR3 nucleotides read TGTGCCAGCAGCCCCGCGCAGGTGGGGCAGTACTTC.

This chain joins TRBV29-1 and TRBJ2-2, with TRBD2 matching over 9 bases. CDR1 is SQVTM and CDR2 is ANQGSEA in the germline V gene. V shed 6 bases and J 4 bases; nucleotides not matched to a gene: 6. CDR3 length: 14 amino acids. The CDR3 nucleotides are TGCAGCGTCGGTAGCGGGGGCACCACCGGGGAGCTGTTTTTT. Encoded protein: CSVGSGGTTGELFF.

The V call is TRBV27, the J call TRBJ2-2; 9 nucleotides agree with TRBD1. Germline CDR1 and CDR2: MNHEY and SMNVEV (reference sequence). The ends lost 7 bases at V and 2 bases at J; junction bases unmatched: 2. This CDR3 spans 14 amino acids. CDR3 in amino acids: CASKTGGNTGELFF. In DNA, the CDR3 is TGTGCCAGCAAAACAGGGGGCAACACCGGGGAGCTGTTTTTT.

The rearrangement links TRBV5-1 to TRBJ2-5; D might be TRBD1 (6 bases). Germline values: CDR1 SGHRS, CDR2 YFSETQ. V was pared by 4 bases and J by 5 bases, with 15 bases between. This CDR3 region has 14 residues. CDR3 sequence reads: CASSPKGEYETQYF. In DNA form, the CDR3 reads TGCGCCAGCAGCCCCAAGGGGGAATATGAGACCCAGTACTTC.

This clone was seen a single time. The rearrangement links TRBV5-4 to TRBJ1-4; D gene uncertain. CDR1 is SGHNT and CDR2 is YYREEE in the germline V gene (reference sequence). The V end was cut by 2 bases, the J end by 0 bases, with 14 bases between. This CDR3 is built from 17 residues. CDR3 in amino acids: CASSLRQTPATNEKLFF. The CDR3 coding sequence is TGTGCCAGCAGCTTAAGGCAGACTCCTGCAACTAATGAAAAACTGTTTTTT.

This clone was picked up one time. The genes are TRBV4-3 and TRBJ2-3; TRBD2 matches 7 bases. The V gene's germline CDR1 is LGHNA and CDR2 YSLEER. CDR3 length: 16 residues. Trimming cost V 1 base and J 2 bases; bases outside gene matches: 6. DNA for the CDR3: TGCGCCAGCAGCCAAGGGGGAGGGGTAGTCACAGATACGCAGTATTTT. It yields the protein CASSQGGGVVTDTQYF.

This rearrangement joins TRBV21-1 to TRBJ2-7; TRBD2, as called in the table, went unchecked against the DNA. TRBV21-1 is a documented pseudogene. The CDR3 sequence is 14 residues long. The CDR3 reads CASNLAGVENEQYF. The CDR3 nucleotides read TGTGCCAGCAATCTAGCGGGAGTCGAAAACGAGCAGTACTTC.

This clone was counted a single time. This chain connects TRBV7-2 to TRBJ2-7; TRBD1 is a possible D gene (6 bases). This CDR3 is 15 amino acids long. The ends were cut back, 4 bases at V and 2 bases at J, with 15 bases in the middle. In germline, CDR1 is SGHTA, CDR2 FQGNSA. The CDR3 sequence is CASSSPRGSAYEQYF. DNA of the CDR3: TGTGCCAGCAGCTCCCCCAGGGGATCGGCCTACGAGCAGTACTTC.

This clone showed up just once. The rearrangement links TRBV27 to TRBJ2-7; 11 bases line up with TRBD1. Trimming cost V 4 bases and J 3 bases; bases outside gene matches: 8. Germline assignment: CDR1 MNHEY and CDR2 SMNVEV (reference sequence). The CDR3 runs 16 residues. CDR3 amino acids: CASSSLRDRGFYEQYF. The CDR3 region has the DNA TGTGCCAGCAGTTCCCTCCGGGACAGGGGGTTCTACGAGCAGTACTTC.

The gene calls are TRBV7-8 and TRBJ2-2; the match to TRBD2 covers 15 bases. CDR1 and CDR2 from the germline V gene are SGHVS and FQNEAQ. Trimming cost V 4 bases and J 5 bases; bases outside gene matches: 5. CDR3 length: 17 residues. CDR3 nucleotides: TGTGCCAGCAGCTCTCGGACTAGCGGGGGGGGTACCGGGGAGCTGTTTTTT. Protein product: CASSSRTSGGGTGELFF.

This chain connects TRBV9 to TRBJ2-6; D gene unclear. The CDR3 is 20 residues long. V dropped 2 bases and J dropped 0 bases, with 21 bases sitting between them. Germline assignment: CDR1 SGDLS and CDR2 YYNGEE. The CDR3 here is CASSVSRFAPTGSGANVLTF. The CDR3 DNA reads TGTGCCAGCAGCGTGTCGCGGTTCGCTCCCACCGGCTCTGGGGCCAACGTCCTGACTTTC.

The rearrangement uses TRBV27 and TRBJ2-1; 8 positions match TRBD2. J was trimmed by 8 bases and V by 2 bases; bases with no gene match: 8. The germline CDR1 and CDR2 sequences are MNHEY and SMNVEV (reference sequence). The CDR3 is 15 residues long. The CDR3 loop reads CASSLEREQYHEQFF. The CDR3 bases are TGTGCCAGCAGTTTAGAGCGGGAGCAATACCATGAGCAGTTCTTC.

This clone was found once. This rearrangement joins TRBV6-5 to TRBJ2-1, with 8 bases identical to TRBD2. Unmatched junction bases numbered 6, after V lost 6 bases and J lost 2 bases. The CDR3 sequence is 15 residues long. Germline CDR1 reads MNHEY; CDR2 reads SVGAGI. CDR3 bases: TGTGCCAGCAGCAACCGGACTAGCCCCTACAATGAGCAGTTCTTC. It encodes CASSNRTSPYNEQFF.

V and J are TRBV5-1 and TRBJ2-2; tentatively, D is TRBD1 (5 bases). The CDR3 loop spans 16 amino acids. Germline V gives CDR1 SGHRS, CDR2 YFSETQ. Deletions cut 2 bases from V and 0 bases from J, with 11 bases between. Here the CDR3 reads CASSFVGQSNTGELFF. Written as DNA, the CDR3 is TGCGCCAGCAGCTTCGTGGGGCAGTCGAACACCGGGGAGCTGTTTTTT.

The table lists this clone with a count of one. The V call is TRBV11-2, the J call TRBJ2-7; 10 bases map to TRBD2. Germline CDR1 reads SGHAT; CDR2 reads FQNNGV. CDR3 length equals 16 residues. J gave up 3 bases and V 7 bases, and 12 bases lay outside the gene matches. The CDR3 reads CASNSLAGATIYEQYF. The CDR3 DNA sequence: TGTGCCAGCAACTCCCTAGCGGGGGCTACGATCTACGAGCAGTACTTC.

V is TRBV28 and J is TRBJ1-5; D possibly corresponds to TRBD1 (5 bases). The CDR3 covers 15 residues. Trimming stripped 2 bases from V and 4 bases from J, with 12 bases between. Germline lookup yields CDR1 MDHEN and CDR2 SYDVKM. The CDR3 coding sequence is TGTGCCAGCAGTTTAATATCGGGGGGGAATCAGCCCCAGCATTTT. Residues: CASSLISGGNQPQHF. The full variable domain, rest sourced from reference TRBV28 and TRBJ1-5, is DVKVTQSSRYLVKRTGEKVFLECVQDMDHENMFWYRQDPGLGLRLIYFSYDVKMKEKGDIPEGYSVSREKKERFSLILESASTNQTSMYLCASSLISGGNQPQHFGDGTRLSIL.

There are a few counts of this clone. The chain links TRBV6-5 to TRBJ1-3; D is possibly TRBD1 (5 bases). CDR1 MNHEY and CDR2 SVGAGI come from the germline V gene. CDR3 length equals 14 residues. Trimming removed 2 bases at V and 4 bases at J, with 9 bases between. The CDR3 coding sequence is TGTGCCAGCAGTTACCTAGGGGTGGGAAACACCATATATTTT. This gives the protein CASSYLGVGNTIYF.

The chain joins TRBV27 to TRBJ2-1; TRBD1 aligns across 8 bases. Trimming removed 2 bases from V and 2 bases from J; junction bases left unmatched: 2. Germline V lookup: CDR1 MNHEY, CDR2 SMNVEV (reference sequence). CDR3 length: 15 amino acids. In DNA form, the CDR3 reads TGTGCCAGCAGTTTAACAGGGGGTCCCTACAATGAGCAGTTCTTC. The encoded protein is CASSLTGGPYNEQFF.

This chain connects TRBV29-1 to TRBJ2-5, with D perhaps TRBD1 (5 bases). The CDR3 extends over 12 amino acids. CDR1 is SQVTM and CDR2 is ANQGSEA in the germline V gene. Trimming shortened V by 8 bases and J by 5 bases, and 15 bases separated the two germline ends. The CDR3 sequence is CSPTGPGETQYF. As DNA, the CDR3 is TGCAGCCCCACAGGCCCAGGGGAGACCCAGTACTTC.

As to this clone: The junction and the germline gene differ at one end; a read error may be behind it. The V and J genes are TRBV7-7 and TRBJ2-3, with D perhaps matching TRBD2 (6 bases). Germline lookup yields CDR1 SSHAT and CDR2 FNYEAQ (reference sequence). This CDR3 has 15 amino acids. CDR3: CASSQSSASTDTQYF. For the CDR3, the DNA is TGTGCTAGCAGCCAGTCTAGCGCAAGCACAGATACGCAGTATTTT. The full variable domain, its missing parts supplied by reference TRBV7-7 and TRBJ2-3, is GAGVSQSPRYKVTKRGQDVTLRCDPISSHATLYWYQQALGQGPEFLTYFNYEAQPDKSGLPSDRFSAERPEGSISTLTIQRTEQRDSAMYRCASSQSSASTDTQYFGPGTRLTVL.

This chain links TRBV7-8 with TRBJ2-7; possible D gene TRBD1, 6 bases. The CDR3 is 14 residues long. Germline V gives CDR1 SGHVS, CDR2 FQNEAQ. The V end was cut by 0 bases, the J end by 2 bases, with 8 bases between. The DNA of the CDR3 is TGTGCCAGCAGCTTAGCGGGACACCCCTACGAGCAGTACTTC. It encodes CASSLAGHPYEQYF. The full variable domain, in which reference TRBV7-8 and TRBJ2-7 provide the parts outside the CDR3, is GAGVSQSPRYKVAKRGQDVALRCDPISGHVSLFWYQQALGQGPEFLTYFQNEAQLDKSGLPSDRFFAERPEGSVSTLKIQRTQQEDSAVYLCASSLAGHPYEQYFGPGTRLTVT.

The chain carries TRBV11-2 and TRBJ2-1, with D possibly TRBD1 on 5 matching bases. V lost 6 bases and J lost 0, with 15 bases in between. This CDR3 has 16 amino acids. Germline loops: CDR1 SGHAT, CDR2 FQNNGV. In DNA form, the CDR3 reads TGTGCCAGCAGGCAGTCAGGGCGAGTCTCCTACAATGAGCAGTTCTTC. It encodes CASRQSGRVSYNEQFF.

This chain links TRBV30 with TRBJ1-6, with 9 bases fitting TRBD1. V dropped 3 bases and J dropped 7; count of bases not matched to a gene: 10. This CDR3 spans 16 amino acids. CDR1 and CDR2 from the germline V gene are GTSNPN and SVGIG (reference sequence). The CDR3, as DNA: TGTGCCTGGAGCCGAAGGGGACAGGGTGGGAATTCACCCCTCCACTTT. It specifies CAWSRRGQGGNSPLHF.

The chain is built from TRBV19 and TRBJ1-4, with TRBD1 matching over 10 bases. This CDR3 has 15 residues. The germline V gene encodes CDR1 LNHDA and CDR2 SQIVND (reference sequence). Unmatched junction bases numbered 12, after V lost 9 bases and J lost 8 bases. The CDR3 reads CASRALTGGKEKLFF. The CDR3 bases are TGTGCCAGCCGTGCCCTGACAGGGGGCAAGGAAAAACTGTTTTTT.

The chain recombines TRBV4-3 with TRBJ1-5, with D unresolved. V was trimmed by 1 base and J by 0 bases, leaving 7 bases between them. There are 15 residues in the CDR3. Germline V gives CDR1 LGHNA, CDR2 YSLEER. The CDR3 nucleotides are TGCGCCAGCAGCCAAGGCGGAAATAGCAATCAGCCCCAGCATTTT. It yields the protein CASSQGGNSNQPQHF.